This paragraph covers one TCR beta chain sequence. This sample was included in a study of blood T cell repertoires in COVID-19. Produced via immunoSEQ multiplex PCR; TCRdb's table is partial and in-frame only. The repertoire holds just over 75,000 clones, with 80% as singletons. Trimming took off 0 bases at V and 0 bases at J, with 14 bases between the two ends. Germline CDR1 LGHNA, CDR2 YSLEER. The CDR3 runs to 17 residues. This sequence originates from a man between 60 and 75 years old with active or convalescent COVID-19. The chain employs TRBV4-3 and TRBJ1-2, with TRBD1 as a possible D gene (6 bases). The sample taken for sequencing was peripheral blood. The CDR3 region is CASSQEIQGPANYGYTF. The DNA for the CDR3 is TGCGCCAGCAGCCAAGAGATCCAGGGGCCCGCTAACTATGGCTACACCTTC.